These 26 T cell receptor beta chains were all obtained from the same sample, sequenced in a study of shared clonotypes between healthy human individuals. Clones were read by immunoSEQ multiplex PCR, and TCRdb kept only the in-frame ones, dropping some. The table shows 600,000 to 750,000 clones, with around 72% occurring only once. Sequencing was done on a sample of memory CD4+ T cells sorted from blood. As to subset: CD45RA-negative fraction. The receptor set was obtained from a woman aged 25 to 39 in good health.

The gene calls are TRBV5-1 and TRBJ2-2; D is possibly TRBD2 (6 bases). V was trimmed by 2 bases and J by 3 bases, leaving 11 bases between them. The germline gives CDR1 SGHRS, CDR2 YFSETQ. The CDR3 is 15 amino acids. This chain's CDR3 is CASSFGGLDTGELFF. The CDR3, as DNA: TGCGCCAGCAGCTTCGGAGGGCTGGACACCGGGGAGCTGTTTTTT.

The chain combines TRBV7-7 with TRBJ2-2; perhaps TRBD2 as D (6 bases). The CDR3 loop spans 14 amino acids. Germline CDR1 SSHAT, CDR2 FNYEAQ (reference sequence). The V and J ends lost 7 bases and 8 bases respectively, with 17 bases between them. The CDR3 DNA is TGTGCCAGCACCCCCTTTGGGGGGTCGGGGGAGCTGTTTTTT. It yields the protein CASTPFGGSGELFF.

This clone has a count of ten or more. The chain carries TRBV15 and TRBJ2-7; TRBD2 matches at 8 bases. J was trimmed by 6 bases and V by 1 base; bases with no gene match: 8. The CDR3 sequence is 15 residues long. Germline V gives CDR1 LNHNV, CDR2 YYDKDF (reference sequence). CDR3 sequence reads: CATSRGLSGSGEQYF. CDR3 nucleotides: TGTGCCACCAGCAGAGGACTAAGCGGGAGCGGCGAGCAGTACTTC. The entire variable domain, with the rest obtained from reference TRBV15 and TRBJ2-7, is as follows: DAMVIQNPRYQVTQFGKPVTLSCSQTLNHNVMYWYQQKSSQAPKLLFHYYDKDFNNEADTPDNFQSRRPNTSFCFLDIRSPGLGDTAMYLCATSRGLSGSGEQYFGPGTRLTVT.

CDR3 protein: CAISASGQAIYGYTF. The CDR3 nucleotides read TGTGCCATCAGTGCGTCAGGACAGGCGATCTATGGCTACACCTTC. The genes are TRBV10-3 and TRBJ1-2; TRBD1 matches 7 bases. The junction had 9 bases not matched to a gene; V was cut back by 4 bases and J by 4 bases. The CDR3 runs to 15 residues. Germline lookup yields CDR1 ENHRY and CDR2 SYGVKD.

J is TRBJ2-1 and V is TRBV7-2; D gene uncertain. The CDR3 runs to 15 residues. The germline V gene encodes CDR1 SGHTA and CDR2 FQGNSA. Trimming stripped 5 bases from V and 6 bases from J, with 17 bases between. The CDR3 region has the DNA TGTGCCAGCAGCGCCAACGCCCTGTCGCCCAATGAGCAGTTCTTC. Translated: CASSANALSPNEQFF.

The chain recombines TRBV6-5 with TRBJ1-2; 9 positions match TRBD1. CDR1 MNHEY and CDR2 SVGAGI come from the germline V gene. The CDR3 sequence is 13 residues long. V shed 10 bases, J shed 7 bases, and the junction held 10 bases outside the gene matches. CDR3 sequence reads: CAIGSGTGFGYTF. The CDR3 nucleotides are TGTGCCATCGGATCCGGGACAGGGTTTGGCTACACCTTC.

The V gene is TRBV5-5, the J gene TRBJ1-4; a weak D match, TRBD1 (5 bases). In germline, CDR1 is SGHKS, CDR2 YYEKEE (reference sequence). CDR3 length: 12 residues. V was cut by 3 bases and J by 8 bases, with 8 bases left in between. The CDR3 DNA follows: TGTGCCAGCAGCTGGTCAGGGGAAAAACTGTTTTTT. This sequence encodes CASSWSGEKLFF.

The chain has TRBV16 and TRBJ1-5; D is unclear. V was pared by 5 bases and J by 6 bases, with 14 bases between. The germline V gene encodes CDR1 KGHSY and CDR2 FQNENV. The CDR3 extends over 14 amino acids. In DNA form, the CDR3 reads TGTGCCAGCAGCGACTCCTCAGAAAGTCAGCCCCAGCATTTT. Protein: CASSDSSESQPQHF.

The count of this clone is one. A much larger clone sits a single nucleotide away, making a read error possible. This rearrangement joins TRBV7-2 to TRBJ2-1, with D uncertain. Germline V gene lookup returns CDR1 SGHTA and CDR2 FQGNSA. This CDR3 spans 11 amino acids. The CDR3 DNA reads TGTGCCAGCAGCAACTACGATGAGCAGTTCTTC. The encoded protein is CASSNYDEQFF.

The V and J genes are TRBV7-9 and TRBJ2-1, with a possible D match to TRBD1 (7 bases). Trimming cost V 4 bases and J 5 bases, with 18 bases left between them. CDR1 SEHNR and CDR2 FQNEAQ come from the germline V gene (reference sequence). The CDR3 runs 16 residues. The CDR3 here is CASSSLGGTGDNEQFF. As DNA, the CDR3 is TGTGCCAGCAGCTCCCTGGGGGGCACAGGGGACAATGAGCAGTTCTTC. The entire variable domain, with the rest obtained from reference TRBV7-9 and TRBJ2-1, is as follows: DTGVSQNPRHKITKRGQNVTFRCDPISEHNRLYWYRQTLGQGPEFLTYFQNEAQLEKSRLLSDRFSAERPKGSFSTLEIQRTEQGDSAMYLCASSSLGGTGDNEQFFGPGTRLTVL.

The chain employs TRBV30 and TRBJ2-7; a possible D gene is TRBD1 (6 bases). CDR1 is GTSNPN and CDR2 is SVGIG in the germline V gene (reference sequence). V was cut by 3 bases and J by 7 bases, with 16 bases left in between. The CDR3 length is 13 residues. CDR3 amino acids: CAWRLLAGVEQYF. For the CDR3, the DNA is TGTGCCTGGAGGCTCCTAGCAGGGGTTGAGCAGTACTTC.

This clone is a singleton in its sample. This rearrangement joins TRBV5-1 to TRBJ2-2; D uncertain. Germline values: CDR1 SGHRS, CDR2 YFSETQ. Trimming took 0 bases from V and 4 from J, leaving 13 bases between them. CDR3 length equals 16 residues. The CDR3 bases are TGCGCCAGCAGCTTGGACAGCTCTTGGGGCACCGGGGAGCTGTTTTTT. This translates into CASSLDSSWGTGELFF.

This chain links TRBV19 with TRBJ2-5; D might be TRBD2 (6 bases). Germline V gene lookup returns CDR1 LNHDA and CDR2 SQIVND (reference sequence). The CDR3 extends over 13 amino acids. The ends were cut back, 5 bases at V and 4 bases at J, with 11 bases in the middle. The CDR3 is CASSPAGGETQYF. DNA of the CDR3: TGTGCCAGTAGTCCCGCCGGGGGAGAGACCCAGTACTTC.

As concerns this clone: This sample includes further DNA sequences coding for the same CDR3. The chain uses TRBV28 and TRBJ1-5, with D possibly being TRBD1 (5 bases). Germline assignment: CDR1 MDHEN and CDR2 SYDVKM. CDR3 size: 12 residues. Trimming removed 7 bases from V and 2 bases from J, with 6 bases in between. CDR3 protein: CASTGGNQPQHF. The CDR3 DNA reads as TGTGCCAGCACGGGGGGCAATCAGCCCCAGCATTTT.

The table lists this clone with a count of one. The same CDR3 arises from other DNA sequences in this sample as well. The gene calls are TRBV2 and TRBJ1-4; D gene uncertain. Trimming shortened V by 4 bases and J by 4 bases, and 4 bases separated the two germline ends. The V gene's germline CDR1 is SNHLY and CDR2 FYNNEI. The CDR3 contains 12 residues. CDR3 in amino acids: CASSGINEKLFF. In nucleotides, the CDR3 is TGTGCCAGCAGTGGGATTAATGAAAAACTGTTTTTT.

V is TRBV2 and J is TRBJ1-4, with unresolved D. The CDR3 runs to 15 residues. Trimming took off 6 bases at V and 4 bases at J, with 15 bases between the two ends. Germline assignment: CDR1 SNHLY and CDR2 FYNNEI. The CDR3 DNA sequence: TGTGCCAGCAGCGCCGAGATGGTCGGTAATGAAAAACTGTTTTTT. The encoded protein is CASSAEMVGNEKLFF.

The sample holds many counts of this clone. The J gene is TRBJ2-3, the V gene TRBV18; D ambiguous. Germline CDR1 and CDR2: KGHSH and LQKENI. Deletions cut 7 bases from V and 2 bases from J, with 10 bases between. The CDR3 is 13 amino acids. The CDR3 protein is CASYTRPTDTQYF. CDR3 coding DNA: TGTGCCAGCTACACCCGCCCCACAGATACGCAGTATTTT.

This chain joins TRBV7-9 and TRBJ2-5; no clear D. The germline CDR1 and CDR2 sequences are SEHNR and FQNEAQ (reference sequence). The CDR3 spans 12 residues. Trimming took 3 bases from V and 6 from J, leaving 8 bases between them. The CDR3 nucleotides read TGTGCCAGCAGCTTTCCCTTAAAGACCCAGTACTTC. It specifies CASSFPLKTQYF.

V is TRBV2 and J is TRBJ1-5; D might be TRBD1 (5 bases). Trimming left V 8 bases short and J 4 bases short, with 18 bases between. This CDR3 has 15 residues. Per the germline V gene, CDR1 is SNHLY and CDR2 is FYNNEI. The CDR3 nucleotides are TGTGCCAGCCCGAGCCACCCAGGGCAAAATCAGCCCCAGCATTTT. As protein: CASPSHPGQNQPQHF.

The J gene is TRBJ1-5, the V gene TRBV7-9; D is possibly TRBD1 (5 bases). The CDR3 sequence is 15 residues long. The V end was cut by 1 base, the J end by 2 bases, with 9 bases between. Germline V gives CDR1 SEHNR, CDR2 FQNEAQ (reference sequence). The CDR3 region is CASSLEGDGNQPQHF. The DNA of the CDR3 is TGTGCCAGCAGCTTAGAAGGGGATGGCAATCAGCCCCAGCATTTT. Combining the CDR3 with reference TRBV7-9 and TRBJ1-5 gives the whole variable domain DTGVSQNPRHKITKRGQNVTFRCDPISEHNRLYWYRQTLGQGPEFLTYFQNEAQLEKSRLLSDRFSAERPKGSFSTLEIQRTEQGDSAMYLCASSLEGDGNQPQHFGDGTRLSIL.

The rearrangement joins TRBV7-9 to TRBJ1-2; unclear D gene. Trimming shortened V by 5 bases and J by 3 bases, and 13 bases separated the two germline ends. The germline CDR1 and CDR2 sequences are SEHNR and FQNEAQ (reference sequence). The CDR3 spans 14 residues. The DNA of the CDR3 is TGTGCCAGCAGCCTTGGGTCTGGCGACTATGGCTACACCTTC. Translation: CASSLGSGDYGYTF.

The chain couples TRBV7-6 to TRBJ2-7; 9 positions agree with TRBD1. This CDR3 comprises 16 residues. CDR1 is SGHVS, CDR2 FNYEAQ, per germline. The junction had 10 bases not matched to a gene; V was cut back by 4 bases and J by 3 bases. The CDR3 sequence is CASSSGRTGVSYEQYF. CDR3 in DNA: TGTGCCAGCAGCTCTGGCCGGACAGGGGTTAGCTACGAGCAGTACTTC.

The chain couples TRBV5-4 to TRBJ2-5; D is ambiguous. Germline V gene lookup returns CDR1 SGHNT and CDR2 YYREEE (reference sequence). Trimming removed 0 bases from V and 6 bases from J, with 15 bases in between. The CDR3 extends over 15 amino acids. CDR3 sequence reads: CASSLDSAGMKTQYF. CDR3 nucleotides: TGTGCCAGCAGCTTGGATTCCGCTGGGATGAAGACCCAGTACTTC.

This clone was seen at least ten times. The chain uses TRBV6-1 and TRBJ1-1; D call uncertain. The CDR3 sequence is 14 residues long. Trimming stripped 7 bases from V and 0 bases from J, with 12 bases between. Germline V gene sequence: CDR1 MNHNS, CDR2 SASEGT. The CDR3 loop reads CASTWSHLNTEAFF. The CDR3 bases are TGTGCCAGCACGTGGAGTCACTTGAACACTGAAGCTTTCTTT.

As to this clone: A much larger clone lies one base from this, so it may be a read error. Different DNA sequences within this sample yield the same CDR3. The chain uses TRBV28 and TRBJ2-1, with 10 bases lining up with TRBD2. Germline V gene sequence: CDR1 MDHEN, CDR2 SYDVKM. CDR3 length: 15 amino acids. V shed 5 bases and J 0 bases; nucleotides not matched to a gene: 1. The CDR3 DNA reads TGTGCCAGCAGTCCTAGCGGGAGCTCCTACAATGAGCAGTTCTTC. Amino acids: CASSPSGSSYNEQFF.

This sequence joins TRBV7-2 and TRBJ2-2, with 9 bases identical to TRBD2. Germline lookup yields CDR1 SGHTA and CDR2 FQGNSA. There are 15 residues in the CDR3. Trimming at V came to 5 bases and at J to 5 bases, leaving 6 bases not matched to a gene. The DNA for the CDR3 is TGTGCCAGCAGCCTTAGTCTAGCGGGGACCGGGGAGCTGTTTTTT. This gives the protein CASSLSLAGTGELFF.